These T cell receptor beta chains were read from a single sample in a study of T cell changes during pregnancy in multiple sclerosis. Profiling relied on immunoSEQ multiplex PCR, and the TCRdb table lists in-frame clones only, not all of them. The data hold tens of thousands of clones, with roughly 89% observed a single time. The sample in question was peripheral blood, obtained in the third trimester of pregnancy. Every receptor here comes from a female donor in good health, enrolled as a control in a pregnancy study. CDR3s include the opening cysteine and the closing phenylalanine or tryptophan. A D gene is named only where the DNA matches it firmly. Some rows mark clone size as missing; the rest say once, few, many or name a class of expanded clone.

>-|TRBV10-3|TRBJ2-1|-
CAISESAPNNEQFF
TGTGCCATCAGTGAGTCGGCCCCGAACAATGAGCAGTTCTTC
>-|TRBV6-5|TRBJ1-2|-
CASSTLGPNYGYTF
TGTGCCAGCAGTACCTTGGGGCCAAACTATGGCTACACCTTC
>TRBD2|TRBV7-2|TRBJ2-2|-
CASSSVGLAAGELFF
TGTGCCAGCAGCTCAGTCGGACTAGCGGCCGGGGAGCTGTTTTTT
>TRBD1|TRBV2|TRBJ1-2|once
CASRGTVYGYTF
TGTGCCAGCAGGGGGACAGTCTATGGCTACACCTTC
>-|TRBV28|TRBJ2-7|once
CASSLSRTEWARHEQYF
TGTGCCAGCAGTCTCAGCCGGACAGAGTGGGCTAGGCACGAGCAGTACTTC
>TRBD2|TRBV29-1|TRBJ2-1|-
CSVTRGGSYNEQFF
TGCAGCGTTACCCGGGGGGGCTCCTACAATGAGCAGTTCTTC
>-|TRBV6-5|TRBJ1-2|-
CASRPQGTYGYTF
TGTGCCAGCAGACCACAGGGAACCTATGGCTACACCTTC
>TRBD2|TRBV28|TRBJ2-3|-
CASRGLAGVTYTDTQYF
TGTGCCAGCAGGGGACTAGCGGGAGTCACATATACAGATACGCAGTATTTT
>TRBD2|TRBV25-1|TRBJ2-1|-
CASEGLAAYNEQFF
TGTGCCAGCGAAGGACTAGCGGCCTACAATGAGCAGTTCTTC
>-|TRBV5-5|TRBJ2-7|-
CASSLDTYEQYF
TGTGCCAGCAGCTTGGATACCTACGAGCAGTACTTC
>-|TRBV13|TRBJ2-7|-
CASSFMSSYEQYF
TGTGCCAGCAGCTTCATGAGCTCCTACGAGCAGTACTTC
>TRBD1|TRBV29-1|TRBJ1-5|-
CSVSDRVGQPQHF
TGCAGCGTCTCGGACAGGGTGGGTCAGCCCCAGCATTTT
>-|TRBV18|TRBJ2-1|-
CASSPPSGPVNEQFF
TGTGCCAGCTCACCACCATCGGGTCCCGTAAATGAGCAGTTCTTC
>TRBD2|TRBV5-6|TRBJ2-1|-
CASSLEAGALWDEQFF
TGTGCCAGCAGCTTGGAGGCGGGAGCTCTTTGGGATGAGCAGTTCTTC
>TRBD2|TRBV30|TRBJ2-7|-
CAWSRGTSGGEQYF
TGTGCCTGGAGTCGCGGGACTAGCGGAGGCGAGCAGTACTTC
>TRBD2|TRBV9|TRBJ2-7|-
CASSATSGSQSFF
TGTGCCAGCAGCGCAACTAGCGGGAGTCAAAGCTTTTTC
>-|TRBV10-1|TRBJ1-1|-
CASSRGDEAFF
TGCGCCAGCAGCAGGGGCGATGAAGCTTTCTTT
>-|TRBV9|TRBJ1-5|-
CASSVGQMGNQPQHF
TGTGCCAGCAGCGTAGGACAGATGGGGAATCAGCCCCAGCATTTT
>-|TRBV27|TRBJ1-5|-
CASSLWANQPQHF
TGTGCCAGCAGTTTATGGGCCAATCAGCCCCAGCATTTT
>TRBD1|TRBV5-1|TRBJ1-2|once
CASSWGQGGDYGYTF
TGCGCCAGCAGCTGGGGACAGGGTGGGGACTATGGCTACACCTTC
>-|TRBV11-2|TRBJ2-1|-
CASSLVGLDGQFF
TGTGCCAGCAGCTTAGTTGGCCTTGATGGGCAGTTCTTC
>TRBD2|TRBV4-1|TRBJ2-1|-
CASSQFPGLARYNEQFF
TGCGCCAGCAGCCAATTTCCGGGACTAGCACGTTACAATGAGCAGTTCTTC
>TRBD2|TRBV19|TRBJ2-7|-
CASSSLWTSSYEQYF
TGTGCCAGTAGCTCTCTTTGGACTAGCTCCTACGAGCAGTACTTC
>-|TRBV27|TRBJ1-2|-
CASSLSPYYGYTF
TGTGCCAGCAGTTTATCCCCCTACTATGGCTACACCTTC
>-|TRBV6-5|TRBJ1-1|once
CASSYPNTEAFF
TGTGCCAGCAGTTACCCTAACACTGAAGCTTTCTTT
>-|TRBV7-3|TRBJ1-1|-
CASSRQARSTEAFF
TGTGCCAGCAGCCGACAGGCCCGGAGTACTGAAGCTTTCTTT
>-|TRBV6-1|TRBJ1-1|-
CASSETLQGSAFF
TGTGCCAGCAGTGAGACGCTACAGGGTAGTGCTTTCTTT
>TRBD1|TRBV5-1|TRBJ2-1|-
CASSEGQVENEQFF
TGCGCCAGCAGCGAGGGACAGGTCGAAAATGAGCAGTTCTTC
>-|TRBV7-2|TRBJ2-1|-
CASSLAAGRGNEQFF
TGTGCCAGCAGCTTAGCGGCAGGGCGTGGAAACGAGCAGTTCTTC
>-|TRBV5-1|TRBJ1-4|once
CASSLLQGLLEKLFF
TGCGCCAGCAGCTTACTACAGGGTTTGTTGGAAAAACTGTTTTTT
>TRBD2|TRBV12-5|TRBJ2-1|-
CASGLVVSSGSYEQFF
TGTGCTAGTGGTTTGGTAGTCTCTAGCGGGAGCTATGAGCAGTTCTTC
>TRBD1|TRBV18|TRBJ1-2|-
CASSQIQGVEYGYTF
TGTGCCAGCTCACAAATACAGGGGGTCGAATATGGCTACACCTTC
>-|TRBV5-4|TRBJ2-7|-
CASSLGRWTGRDEQYF
TGTGCCAGCAGCTTGGGGCGATGGACAGGGAGGGACGAGCAGTACTTC
>TRBD1|TRBV7-8|TRBJ1-2|-
CASSLAVHGRTGTNYGYTF
TGTGCCAGCAGCTTGGCAGTACATGGGAGGACAGGGACTAACTATGGCTACACCTTC
>-|TRBV11-2|TRBJ1-1|-
CASSLGHSARTEAFF
TGTGCCAGCAGCTTAGGGCATAGCGCGAGGACTGAAGCTTTCTTT
>TRBD1|TRBV7-6|TRBJ2-1|-
CASSPRTGGKNEQFF
TGTGCCAGCAGCCCGAGGACAGGGGGAAAGAATGAGCAGTTCTTC
>-|TRBV5-1|TRBJ1-3|few
CASSDQGFGNTIYF
TGCGCCAGCTCCGACCAGGGGTTTGGAAACACCATATATTTT
>-|TRBV27|TRBJ1-1|-
CASNQNGRNTEAFF
TGTGCCAGCAACCAGAATGGGAGGAACACTGAAGCTTTCTTT
>TRBD2|TRBV30|TRBJ2-3|-
CAWSHSGGTDTQYF
TGTGCCTGGAGCCACTCGGGGGGGACAGATACGCAGTATTTT
>-|TRBV10-3|TRBJ2-3|-
CAVSGSRGDTQYF
TGTGCCGTCTCCGGCTCTCGAGGAGATACGCAGTATTTT
>-|TRBV1|TRBJ2-7|-
CTSSLMKQGRSYEQYF
TGCACCAGCAGCCTCATGAAACAGGGGCGGAGTTACGAGCAGTACTTC
>-|TRBV6-5|TRBJ2-7|once
CASSYAPLTYEQYF
TGTGCCAGCAGTTACGCCCCGCTCACCTACGAGCAGTACTTC
>-|TRBV28|TRBJ1-5|-
CASSSVYQPQHF
TGTGCCAGCAGTTCCGTATATCAGCCCCAGCATTTT
>TRBD1|TRBV28|TRBJ1-1|-
CASSPPQGDTEAFF
TGTGCCAGCAGTCCCCCCCAGGGGGACACTGAAGCTTTCTTT
>-|TRBV5-1|TRBJ1-1|-
CASSQQGGGTEAFF
TGCGCCAGCAGCCAACAGGGAGGGGGCACTGAAGCTTTCTTT
>-|TRBV30|TRBJ2-7|-
CAWRGDEQYF
TGTGCCTGGAGGGGCGACGAGCAGTACTTC
>TRBD1|TRBV5-6|TRBJ2-1|-
CASSFLDRDLEQFF
TGTGCCAGCAGCTTTCTGGACAGGGATTTGGAGCAGTTCTTC
>-|TRBV4-1|TRBJ1-2|-
CASSLRGGADYGYTF
TGCGCCAGCAGCTTGAGGGGGGGTGCGGACTATGGCTACACCTTC
>-|TRBV6-5|TRBJ1-4|-
CASSLDRSDNEKLFF
TGTGCCAGCAGCCTCGACAGAAGCGATAATGAAAAACTGTTTTTT
>-|TRBV5-4|TRBJ1-1|-
CASRLGSAMNTEAFF
TGTGCCAGCCGCCTCGGGTCAGCCATGAACACTGAAGCTTTCTTT
>-|TRBV7-2|TRBJ2-1|-
CASSRLYNEQFF
TGTGCCAGCAGCAGACTGTACAATGAGCAGTTCTTC
>-|TRBV9|TRBJ2-6|-
CASSGADSGANVLTF
TGTGCCAGCAGCGGGGCAGATTCTGGGGCCAACGTCCTGACTTTC
>-|TRBV14|TRBJ2-3|-
CASSQALGTYSTDTQYF
TGTGCCAGCAGCCAAGCGCTTGGGACTTATAGCACAGATACGCAGTATTTT
>TRBD1|TRBV5-1|TRBJ2-1|-
CASSPGQGQNYNEQFF
TGCGCCAGCAGCCCGGGACAGGGCCAAAACTACAATGAGCAGTTCTTC
>-|TRBV7-9|TRBJ2-1|-
CASSTFGGEQFF
TGTGCCAGCAGCACGTTCGGAGGTGAGCAGTTCTTC
>-|TRBV2|TRBJ1-4|-
CASKKRQEEKLFF
TGTGCCAGCAAAAAAAGACAGGAGGAAAAACTGTTTTTT
>TRBD1|TRBV9|TRBJ2-5|-
CASSPRDRGLQETQYF
TGTGCCAGCAGCCCCCGGGACAGGGGGCTCCAAGAGACCCAGTACTTC